This T cell receptor beta chain was documented in a study of Ad26.COV2.S vaccination and SARS-CoV-2 variants. TCRdb keeps only in-frame clones here, not all; method: immunoSEQ multiplex PCR. This sample carries 250,000 or so clones, around nine tenths of them seen once, and the ten largest clones take about 2.8%. The germline V gene encodes CDR1 SGHNT and CDR2 YYREEE (reference sequence). The CDR3 runs 18 residues. Germline trimming cut 4 bases from V and 1 base from J; bases unmatched to any gene: 10. Treatment of the sample: 19 received Ad26.COV2.S at low or high dose, single or two shots; roughly five received placebo; per-sample allocation not given. Collection of the samples took place on day 63 after the first injection of vaccine or placebo.

Here the sequenced sample was peripheral blood, taken in a trial of Ad26.COV2.S vaccine versus placebo. The source of this sequence is a person aged 18-60 years who received the Ad26.COV2.S COVID-19 vaccine or a placebo. The chain has TRBV5-4 and TRBJ2-5; TRBD2 agrees at 13 bases. This chain's CDR3 is CASSNPGLAGRSQETQYF. The CDR3 DNA sequence: TGTGCCAGCAGCAACCCGGGACTAGCGGGGCGCAGCCAAGAGACCCAGTACTTC.